One and the same sample provided the 28 T cell receptor beta chains below, sequenced in a study of identical twins. TCRdb itself ran the 5' RACE reads through MiXCR, one entry per CDR3 protein. The sample carries about 900,000 distinct CDR3 sequences, 10% to 15% recorded once. This sample also appeared in a second study, on yellow fever vaccine responses in identical twins.

The sequencing sample was made of PBMCs. These receptors came from a woman aged 18 to 35 in good health.

The V call is TRBV16, the J call TRBJ1-2; possibly TRBD1 for D (6 bases). The CDR3 runs to 16 residues. Trimming cost V 2 bases and J 2 bases, with 15 bases left between them. Germline CDR1 and CDR2: KGHSY and FQNENV. The CDR3 loop is CASSQRPGVANYGYTF. The CDR3 DNA follows: TGTGCCAGCAGCCAAAGACCAGGGGTGGCGAACTATGGCTACACCTTC.

The chain carries TRBV7-6 and TRBJ2-5; 9 nucleotides match TRBD2. Germline V gene data show CDR1 as SGHVS and CDR2 as FNYEAQ. J gave up 2 bases and V 0 bases, and 10 bases lay outside the gene matches. The CDR3 covers 18 residues. The CDR3 loop is CASSLAGGGAQVQETQYF. DNA of the CDR3: TGTGCCAGCAGCTTAGCAGGCGGGGGGGCCCAAGTACAAGAGACCCAGTACTTC.

This clonotype was seen a handful of times. V gene TRBV11-2 combines with J gene TRBJ1-6, with 7 bases fitting TRBD1. V shed 5 bases, J shed 10 bases, and the junction held 23 bases outside the gene matches. Germline CDR1 is SGHAT and CDR2 is FQNNGV. The CDR3 contains 19 residues. CDR3 in amino acids: CASSAVRDSTLRIGSPLHF. The CDR3, as DNA: TGTGCCAGCAGCGCGGTCCGGGACAGTACCCTCAGGATAGGCTCACCCCTCCACTTT.

Only a few counts were recorded for this clonotype. The V gene is TRBV24-1, the J gene TRBJ1-1, with D maybe TRBD1 (6 bases). There are 17 residues in the CDR3. Between the trimmed V and J ends, which lost 3 bases and 0 bases, there was a span of 16 bases. Per germline, CDR1 KGHDR and CDR2 SFDVKD. CDR3 coding DNA: TGTGCCACCAGTGATGGGGGCAAAGGGGGGGTGAACACTGAAGCTTTCTTT. Translating it yields CATSDGGKGGVNTEAFF.

This clonotype appeared a few times. The V gene is TRBV6-1, the J gene TRBJ2-2, with D hard to call. Germline CDR1 MNHNS, CDR2 SASEGT. Trimming removed 6 bases from V and 1 base from J, with 15 bases in between. This CDR3 contains 16 residues. CDR3 nucleotides: TGTGCCAGCAGAACCCCCGGGCTCAAGAACACCGGGGAGCTGTTTTTT. This codes for CASRTPGLKNTGELFF.

This clonotype was picked up a small number of times. The chain uses TRBV25-1 and TRBJ1-4; D is uncertain. The CDR3 runs to 12 residues. V lost 5 bases and J lost 5, with 6 bases in between. Germline CDR1 MGHDK, CDR2 SYGVNS. The CDR3 region is CASSPNNEKLFF. DNA for the CDR3: TGTGCCAGCAGTCCTAACAATGAAAAACTGTTTTTT.

This chain joins TRBV7-8 and TRBJ2-7, with D possibly matching TRBD1 (6 bases). Trimming stripped 2 bases from V and 5 bases from J, with 13 bases between. The germline gives CDR1 SGHVS, CDR2 FQNEAQ. There are 14 residues in the CDR3. The CDR3 spells CASSLLTGKHEQYF. CDR3 DNA: TGTGCCAGCAGCTTACTTACAGGGAAGCACGAGCAGTACTTC. Variable domain in full (rest from reference TRBV7-8 and TRBJ2-7): GAGVSQSPRYKVAKRGQDVALRCDPISGHVSLFWYQQALGQGPEFLTYFQNEAQLDKSGLPSDRFFAERPEGSVSTLKIQRTQQEDSAVYLCASSLLTGKHEQYFGPGTRLTVT.

This clonotype was seen only a few times. The rearrangement uses TRBV27 and TRBJ2-1; D may match TRBD1 or TRBD2 (5 bases each). V was trimmed by 4 bases and J by 7 bases, leaving 11 bases between them. Germline V lookup: CDR1 MNHEY, CDR2 SMNVEV (reference sequence). The CDR3 runs to 13 residues. The DNA for the CDR3 is TGTGCCAGCAGTTGGGGCAGAGGGAATGAGCAGTTCTTC. It codes for CASSWGRGNEQFF.

The rearrangement uses TRBV28 and TRBJ2-7, with 8 positions matching TRBD1. The V gene's germline CDR1 is MDHEN and CDR2 SYDVKM. The V gene end was trimmed by 6 bases and the J gene end by 2 bases; junction bases not matched to a gene: 9. The length of the CDR3 is 15 residues. The chain's CDR3 is CASSPPRTGTYEQYF. The DNA of the CDR3 is TGTGCCAGCAGCCCCCCAAGGACAGGGACCTACGAGCAGTACTTC.

The rearrangement uses TRBV20-1 and TRBJ1-2; TRBD1 matches at 8 bases. CDR3 size: 15 residues. Germline CDR1 DFQATT, CDR2 SNEGSKA (reference sequence). V trimming: 0 bases; J trimming: 2 bases; junction bases outside the gene matches: 5. CDR3 in amino acids: CSARDNSGGNYGYTF. In DNA, the CDR3 is TGCAGTGCTAGAGATAACTCAGGGGGCAACTATGGCTACACCTTC.

The table lists this clonotype with a few counts. CDR3 in amino acids: CASSLNPLAGLDNEQFF. CDR3 nucleotide sequence: TGTGCCAGCAGCCTAAATCCCCTAGCGGGCCTGGACAATGAGCAGTTCTTC. V usage is TRBV6-1 and J usage is TRBJ2-1; 8 nucleotides align to TRBD2. V shed 6 bases, J shed 5 bases, and the junction held 15 bases outside the gene matches. Looked up from germline, CDR1 is MNHNS and CDR2 is SASEGT. The CDR3 loop spans 17 amino acids.

This clonotype was counted a few times. The chain carries TRBV20-1 and TRBJ2-3, with D unresolved. Germline loops: CDR1 DFQATT, CDR2 SNEGSKA (reference sequence). The length of the CDR3 is 14 residues. Trimming pared 1 base from V and 0 bases from J, leaving 8 bases between. CDR3 residues: CSARVPTSTDTQYF. The DNA for the CDR3 is TGCAGTGCTAGAGTGCCTACTAGCACAGATACGCAGTATTTT.

V usage is TRBV12-3 or TRBV12-4 and J usage is TRBJ2-2, with TRBD2 matching over 9 bases. This CDR3 has 16 amino acids. The J segment lost 3 bases and the V segment lost 5 bases, leaving 7 bases of the junction unmatched. CDR3 sequence reads: CASSPTSGYDTGELFF. In DNA, the CDR3 is TGTGCCAGCAGTCCTACTAGCGGGTACGACACCGGGGAGCTGTTTTTT.

V usage is TRBV7-9 and J usage is TRBJ2-5, with 7 bases that match TRBD1. The V gene end was trimmed by 2 bases and the J gene end by 5 bases; junction bases not matched to a gene: 8. Germline loops: CDR1 SEHNR, CDR2 FQNEAQ (reference sequence). The CDR3 runs to 15 residues. The CDR3 sequence is CASSLPQTGKETQYF. CDR3 sequence (DNA): TGTGCCAGCAGCTTACCCCAGACAGGGAAGGAGACCCAGTACTTC.

CDR3 DNA: TGCAGTGCTAGAGATTTGGTTCGGGAGACCCAGTACTTC. Translation: CSARDLVRETQYF. The chain joins TRBV20-1 to TRBJ2-5; the D is unclear. CDR3 length equals 13 residues. With 0 bases removed from V and 5 bases from J, the gap between germline ends came to 10 bases. The germline CDR1 and CDR2 sequences are DFQATT and SNEGSKA (reference sequence).

The gene calls are TRBV10-1 and TRBJ2-1, with no clear D. V lost 6 bases, J lost 7 bases, and 13 bases lay in between. The CDR3 totals 13 residues. Germline V lookup: CDR1 WNHNN, CDR2 SYGVQD (reference sequence). DNA of the CDR3: TGCGCCAGCAGCCGCTTACAGAGAAATGAGCAGTTCTTC. Its protein product is CASSRLQRNEQFF.

This clonotype appeared a few times. The chain links TRBV5-1 to TRBJ2-1; 9 bases are a match to TRBD1. CDR1 SGHRS and CDR2 YFSETQ come from the germline V gene. This CDR3 spans 16 amino acids. Trimming at V came to 3 bases and at J to 8 bases, leaving 12 bases not matched to a gene. CDR3 nucleotides: TGCGCCAGCAGCTCGACTCCCCGGGACAGGGTCGATGAGCAGTTCTTC. Its translation is CASSSTPRDRVDEQFF.

J is TRBJ2-1 and V is TRBV20-1; 16 nucleotides align to TRBD2. The CDR3 is made up of 19 amino acids. Germline V gene sequence: CDR1 DFQATT, CDR2 SNEGSKA (reference sequence). V trimming: 0 bases; J trimming: 9 bases; junction bases outside the gene matches: 14. In nucleotides, the CDR3 is TGCAGTGCTAGAGATTTTTATTTAGGGACTAGCGGGAGGGCTTTTGAGCAGTTCTTC. Translating it yields CSARDFYLGTSGRAFEQFF.

The chain carries TRBV18 and TRBJ2-1; D unresolved. The CDR3 spans 14 residues. The V and J ends lost 6 bases and 8 bases respectively, with 17 bases between them. Germline loops: CDR1 KGHSH, CDR2 LQKENI. The DNA of the CDR3 is TGTGCCAGCTCGCCCAAGTTTGTTCGGGATGAGCAGTTCTTC. It is translated as CASSPKFVRDEQFF.

This clonotype was counted a few times. The gene calls are TRBV11-2 and TRBJ2-3; 11 nucleotides agree with TRBD2. Trimming cost V 5 bases and J 4 bases; bases outside gene matches: 5. Germline values: CDR1 SGHAT, CDR2 FQNNGV. The CDR3 totals 15 residues. The CDR3 here is CASSATSGGSDTQYF. CDR3 sequence (DNA): TGTGCCAGCAGCGCAACTAGCGGGGGATCAGATACGCAGTATTTT.

This clonotype was counted between two and nine times. The V gene is TRBV3-1, the J gene TRBJ2-1, with 10 bases aligning to TRBD1. V shed 5 bases and J 7 bases; nucleotides not matched to a gene: 14. Germline values: CDR1 LGHDT, CDR2 YNNKEL (reference sequence). CDR3 size: 17 residues. This CDR3 reads CASSDRPPGQGRNEQFF. The CDR3 bases are TGTGCCAGCAGCGACCGACCCCCGGGACAGGGGAGGAATGAGCAGTTCTTC.

The chain has TRBV29-1 and TRBJ2-3; D is perhaps TRBD2 (5 bases). The germline V gene has CDR1 SQVTM and CDR2 ANQGSEA. Trimming removed 6 bases at V and 0 bases at J, with 16 bases between. The CDR3 covers 15 residues. The DNA for the CDR3 is TGCAGCGTACCAAATTTCGGGGTCAGCACAGATACGCAGTATTTT. Translated, it gives CSVPNFGVSTDTQYF.

The sample holds a few counts of this clonotype. The V gene is TRBV15, the J gene TRBJ1-2, with TRBD1 matching 7 bases. Germline CDR1 LNHNV, CDR2 YYDKDF (reference sequence). With 1 base clipped from V and 4 bases from J, the junction kept 6 bases outside the gene matches. This CDR3 comprises 15 residues. The CDR3 DNA reads TGTGCCACCAGCAGAGGGTTCCGGGACAGCTATGGCTACACCTTC. Amino acids: CATSRGFRDSYGYTF. Combining the CDR3 with reference TRBV15 and TRBJ1-2 gives the whole variable domain DAMVIQNPRYQVTQFGKPVTLSCSQTLNHNVMYWYQQKSSQAPKLLFHYYDKDFNNEADTPDNFQSRRPNTSFCFLDIRSPGLGDTAMYLCATSRGFRDSYGYTFGSGTRLTVV.

This clonotype turned up a few times. The CDR3 region has the DNA TGCGCCAGCAGCCAAGGGGACACGCCGTCGGGGGAGACCCAGTACTTC. Amino acid sequence: CASSQGDTPSGETQYF. The chain carries TRBV4-1 and TRBJ2-5; possibly TRBD1 for D (6 bases). Trimming shortened V by 1 base and J by 5 bases, and 17 bases separated the two germline ends. The CDR3 has 16 amino acids. Per the germline V gene, CDR1 is MGHRA and CDR2 is YSYEKL.

The chain couples TRBV24-1 to TRBJ1-5, with 11 bases fitting TRBD1. This CDR3 contains 16 residues. Germline assignment: CDR1 KGHDR and CDR2 SFDVKD. The V gene end was trimmed by 2 bases and the J gene end by 7 bases; junction bases not matched to a gene: 6. The CDR3 DNA follows: TGTGCCACCAGTGATTCCCGGACAGGGGGCTGGCAGCCCCAGCATTTT. Residues: CATSDSRTGGWQPQHF.

There are a few counts of this clonotype. The chain combines TRBV9 with TRBJ2-3, with 16 bases aligning to TRBD2. Germline V gene lookup returns CDR1 SGDLS and CDR2 YYNGEE. This CDR3 contains 17 residues. Trimming took 6 bases from V and 0 from J; bases not matched to a gene: 4. CDR3 sequence reads: CASKPGLAGGSTDTQYF. The CDR3 bases are TGTGCCAGCAAGCCGGGACTAGCGGGGGGGAGCACAGATACGCAGTATTTT.

V gene TRBV4-1 combines with J gene TRBJ1-2; D is ambiguous. Deletions cut 1 base from V and 7 bases from J, with 13 bases between. Germline CDR1 reads MGHRA; CDR2 reads YSYEKL. The CDR3 sequence is 14 residues long. The CDR3 sequence: CASSQAPSLGGYTF. DNA for the CDR3: TGCGCCAGCAGCCAAGCTCCTTCACTCGGTGGCTACACCTTC.

The table lists this clonotype with a few counts. V and J are TRBV20-1 and TRBJ2-1; the D gene is possibly TRBD2 (6 bases). The germline V and J ends were trimmed by 6 bases and 0 bases, with 15 bases remaining between them. Per the germline V gene, CDR1 is DFQATT and CDR2 is SNEGSKA (reference sequence). This CDR3 has 15 amino acids. CDR3 sequence reads: CSAPRRGSSYNEQFF. CDR3 nucleotides: TGCAGTGCACCTCGGCGGGGCAGCTCCTACAATGAGCAGTTCTTC.